This is a list of T cell receptor beta chains from one sample in a study of a mutant IDH1 vaccine in newly diagnosed glioma. Assay used: immunoSEQ multiplex PCR; TCRdb lists only in-frame clones, some missing. The table lists under 60,000 clones, around 80% of them singletons, with 9% to 15% in the top ten. Their antigens are not known. Sequencing was performed on PBMCs, taken from a glioma patient whose treatment included an IDH1 peptide vaccine. The receptors come from a man aged 40-49 years with glioma. Each CDR3 is given with its conserved first and last residue. The D gene is left open where the match is weak. Expanded clones are given a class, and other clones once, few, many or no size at all.

j_call	v_call	d_call	clone_size	cdr3_nt	cdr3_aa
TRBJ1-2	TRBV18	TRBD1	once	TGTGCCAGCTCACGGCTTGGAGGACAGGGGGCAGGTGATGGCTACACCTTC	CASSRLGGQGAGDGYTF
TRBJ2-3	TRBV7-9	.	.	TGTGCCAGCAGTCTCCCGGGACTCCCCACAGATACGCAGTATTTT	CASSLPGLPTDTQYF
TRBJ1-1	TRBV7-2	.	few	TGTGCCAGCAGTCCCTCAACCCACGAAGCTTTCTTT	CASSPSTHEAFF
TRBJ2-5	TRBV9	.	few	TGTGCCAGCAGCGTAGGGGCCCACCCTCGGGAGACCCAGTACTTC	CASSVGAHPRETQYF
TRBJ1-1	TRBV7-9	.	.	TGTGCCAGCAGCCTCCCGGGACACTCGAACACTGAAGCTTTCTTT	CASSLPGHSNTEAFF
TRBJ2-3	TRBV11-2	.	.	TGTGCCAGCAGCCTCGGGGTAGCGGACACAGATACGCAGTATTTT	CASSLGVADTDTQYF
TRBJ2-6	TRBV5-5	.	.	TGTGCCAGCAGCCCGCGCTTAGGGTTGACTGGGGCCAACGTCCTGACTTTC	CASSPRLGLTGANVLTF
TRBJ1-5	TRBV29-1	.	.	TGCAGCGCCCTGACAGGATCCGGCAATCAGCCCCAGCATTTT	CSALTGSGNQPQHF
TRBJ1-2	TRBV5-1	.	few	TGCGCCAGCAGCTTGGAGGGTTCGGGATTCGGCTACACCTTC	CASSLEGSGFGYTF
TRBJ2-6	TRBV7-9	.	.	TGTGCCAGCAGCTCCCAGGGTTTGGCCAACGTCCTGACTTTC	CASSSQGLANVLTF
TRBJ2-1	TRBV5-1	.	.	TGCGCCAGCAGGTTGGACTCCTACAATGAGCAGTTCTTC	CASRLDSYNEQFF
TRBJ2-7	TRBV7-2	.	once	TGTGCCAGCAGCTTATTGGGGCAGGGGTGGAACGAGCAGTACTTC	CASSLLGQGWNEQYF
TRBJ1-4	TRBV7-6	TRBD1	.	TGTGCCAGCAGTCCCCCGGGACAGGCGTATGAAAAACTGTTTTTT	CASSPPGQAYEKLFF
TRBJ2-7	TRBV11-3	.	few	TGTGCCAAGGGCAAGGGAGACGTCTACGAGCAGTACTTC	CAKGKGDVYEQYF
TRBJ1-1	TRBV11-2	TRBD1	.	TGTGCCAGCACCAGGGACAGTAACACTGAAGCTTTCTTT	CASTRDSNTEAFF
TRBJ2-7	TRBV2	.	once	TGTGCCAGCAGCGCCTACTACGAGCAGTACTTC	CASSAYYEQYF
TRBJ1-2	TRBV5-5	.	.	TGTGCCAGCAGCCGGGGGGACTATGGCTACACCTTC	CASSRGDYGYTF
TRBJ2-7	TRBV6-6	.	once	TGTGCCAGCAGTTACGGGGGGACCTCAAACTACGAGCAGTACTTC	CASSYGGTSNYEQYF
TRBJ2-3	TRBV9	.	.	TGTGCCAGCAGCGTCATAGGGACGGGAGATACGCAGTATTTT	CASSVIGTGDTQYF
TRBJ2-3	TRBV11-3	TRBD1	.	TGTGCCAGCAGCGCGGGGACAGGCAGGGGCACAGATACGCAGTATTTT	CASSAGTGRGTDTQYF
TRBJ2-2	TRBV4-2	.	.	TGTGCCAGCAGCCAAGAGATTGGGGGGAACACCGGGGAGCTGTTTTTT	CASSQEIGGNTGELFF
TRBJ2-2	TRBV5-1	TRBD1	once	TGCGCCAGCAAGCCGGGCGACAGGGGGCGGATCGGGGAGCTGTTTTTT	CASKPGDRGRIGELFF
TRBJ1-2	TRBV7-2	.	.	TGTGCCAGCAGCACCCGGACAGTCATCTATGGCTACACCTTC	CASSTRTVIYGYTF
TRBJ1-2	TRBV27	TRBD1	.	TGTGCCAGCAGTTCGGGGGACAGAAGGAGCTATGGCTACACCTTC	CASSSGDRRSYGYTF
TRBJ2-3	TRBV11-2	TRBD2	.	TGTGCCAGCAGCTTTAACGGACTAGCGGGATACACAGATACGCAGTATTTT	CASSFNGLAGYTDTQYF
TRBJ1-2	TRBV11-2	.	.	TGTGCCAGCAGCTTTACCGACTATGGCTACACCTTC	CASSFTDYGYTF
TRBJ2-7	TRBV28	.	.	TGTGCCAGCAGTTTCTATAGACAGGATGGACGGGAGCAGTACTTC	CASSFYRQDGREQYF
TRBJ2-3	TRBV5-1	.	.	TGCGCCAGCAGCTTGGGCCAGGGCGCTACAGATACGCAGTATTTT	CASSLGQGATDTQYF
TRBJ1-1	TRBV27	.	.	TGTGCCAGCAAGCGTGGGGACACTGAAGCTTTCTTT	CASKRGDTEAFF
TRBJ1-2	TRBV14	.	few	TGTGCCAGCAGCCAAGTCGGAGGGATCTATGGCTACACCTTC	CASSQVGGIYGYTF
TRBJ2-1	TRBV2	TRBD2	few	TGTGCCAGCGTCCCTAGGGAGGGACCCAATGAGCAGTTCTTC	CASVPREGPNEQFF
TRBJ2-7	TRBV5-4	.	.	TGTGCCAGCAGCTTTTGGGGGCGGGTTGGCGAGCAGTACTTC	CASSFWGRVGEQYF
TRBJ2-7	TRBV7-8	TRBD2	.	TGTGCCAGCAGCTCCCAGACTAGCGGGAGTGTCTACGAGCAGTACTTC	CASSSQTSGSVYEQYF
TRBJ2-1	TRBV27	TRBD2	.	TGTGCCAGCTCTCTAGCGGGGTACAATGAGCAGTTCTTC	CASSLAGYNEQFF
TRBJ1-5	TRBV6-1	TRBD1	.	TGTGCCAGCAGAGAGGGGGCGGGTAGTCAGCCCCAGCATTTT	CASREGAGSQPQHF
TRBJ1-4	TRBV7-8	TRBD1	.	TGTGCCAGCAGCTTCGGGACAGGGTGGACTAATGAAAAACTGTTTTTT	CASSFGTGWTNEKLFF
TRBJ1-2	TRBV11-2	.	.	TGTGCCAGCAGCTTAGATGGCACGGTAACTCGCTACACCTTC	CASSLDGTVTRYTF
TRBJ2-5	TRBV29-1	.	.	TGCAGCGTTGAAGCCGCCGGTCGTAGTGAGACCCAGTACTTC	CSVEAAGRSETQYF
TRBJ2-5	TRBV21-1	.	.	TGTGCCACCAAAACGGGGACCCAGTACTTC	CATKTGTQYF
TRBJ2-1	TRBV19	.	.	TGTGCCAGTAGTATGGGTGGTCCGCTGGGCTACAATGAGCAGTTCTTC	CASSMGGPLGYNEQFF
TRBJ2-3	TRBV5-1	TRBD2	.	TGCGCCAGCAGCGTGACTAGCGGGAGTGGCACAGATACGCAGTATTTT	CASSVTSGSGTDTQYF
TRBJ2-1	TRBV18	.	once	TGTGCCAGCTCCGACCTTCTAGGCCCGAGGGGGAATGAGCAGTTCTTC	CASSDLLGPRGNEQFF
TRBJ2-5	TRBV18	.	.	TGTGCCAGCTCACCACCGCTACAGCAAGAGACCCAGTACTTC	CASSPPLQQETQYF
TRBJ2-1	TRBV29-1	.	.	TGCAGCGTTGGCGACGGTGAGCAGTTCTTC	CSVGDGEQFF
TRBJ2-3	TRBV7-2	.	.	TGTGCCAGCAGCTTAATGCACTCCTCAGATACGCAGTATTTT	CASSLMHSSDTQYF
TRBJ1-2	TRBV11-3	.	.	TGTGCCAGCAGCCCCGAGCTGGGAGGGCCTAGTGGCTACACCTTC	CASSPELGGPSGYTF
TRBJ1-1	TRBV5-6	.	.	TGTGCCAGCAGTCCCCGGTCATACCGGGGGACCACTGAAGCTTTCTTT	CASSPRSYRGTTEAFF
TRBJ2-5	TRBV9	.	.	TGTGCCAGCAGCGTAGTCCCTGGAGTAGAGACCCAGTACTTC	CASSVVPGVETQYF
TRBJ1-2	TRBV18	.	.	TGTGCCAGCTCACCCGGGAGGGATAACTATGGCTACACCTTC	CASSPGRDNYGYTF
TRBJ2-5	TRBV30	.	.	TGTGCCTGGAGTGTAGGGGCCGGGGGAGAGACCCAGTACTTC	CAWSVGAGGETQYF
TRBJ1-3	TRBV7-9	.	.	TGTGCCAGCAGCTCAATGTTGGCCATATATTTT	CASSSMLAIYF
TRBJ2-1	TRBV5-1	TRBD2	.	TGCGCCAGCAGCCCCGGGACTAGCGGGAGTTATTTGCATGAGCAGTTCTTC	CASSPGTSGSYLHEQFF
TRBJ2-2	TRBV5-1	TRBD2	few	TGCGCCAGCAGCTTTGGAGCGGGAAACACCGGGGAGCTGTTTTTT	CASSFGAGNTGELFF